Below are 32 T cell receptor beta chains sequenced from a single sample in a study of a mutant IDH1 vaccine in newly diagnosed glioma. The table came from immunoSEQ multiplex PCR; TCRdb's copy has only in-frame clones and leaves some out. The data contain some 130,000 clones, just under 80% of them singletons. Time point reported: week 11, during vaccination. Alongside topical imiquimod, each dose of vaccine comprised 300 ug of mutant IDH1 20-mer peptide. Antigens for these TCRs are unknown. The sequenced sample was PBMCs, obtained from a glioma patient whose treatment included an IDH1 peptide vaccine. These receptors came from a man aged 40-50 years with glioma.

This clone was observed a few times. V usage is TRBV10-3 and J usage is TRBJ2-2; D is unclear. Germline values: CDR1 ENHRY, CDR2 SYGVKD. V was cut by 0 bases and J by 7 bases, with 3 bases left in between. The CDR3 is 12 amino acids. The chain's CDR3 is CAISESSGELFF. CDR3 DNA: TGTGCCATCAGTGAGTCTAGCGGGGAGCTGTTTTTT.

This chain joins TRBV25-1 and TRBJ2-3; D uncertain. CDR3 size: 12 residues. The germline gives CDR1 MGHDK, CDR2 SYGVNS. Trimming stripped 4 bases from V and 6 bases from J, with 8 bases between. Here the CDR3 DNA reads TGTGCCAGCAGTGGGTTGGGGGATACGCAGTATTTT. Translating it yields CASSGLGDTQYF.

The chain recombines TRBV7-2 with TRBJ1-1; D is ambiguous. The V end was cut by 5 bases, the J end by 5 bases, with 12 bases between. This CDR3 contains 13 residues. Germline V CDR1 and CDR2: SGHTA, FQGNSA. CDR3 region: CASSPPGGTEAFF. The CDR3 DNA follows: TGTGCCAGCAGCCCCCCCGGCGGGACTGAAGCTTTCTTT.

V is TRBV30 and J is TRBJ1-1; 7 bases fit TRBD1. The CDR3 has 14 amino acids. V shed 0 bases, J shed 8 bases, and the junction held 9 bases outside the gene matches. Germline assignment: CDR1 GTSNPN and CDR2 SVGIG (reference sequence). In nucleotides, the CDR3 is TGTGCCTGGAGTGTACAAAAAGGGACAGTAGAAGCTTTCTTT. Translation: CAWSVQKGTVEAFF.

V and J are TRBV18 and TRBJ2-1, with 7 positions matching TRBD2. After removal of 4 bases from V and 3 bases from J, the junction contained 9 bases not matched to a gene. CDR1 and CDR2 from the germline V gene are KGHSH and LQKENI. The CDR3 consists of 16 residues. The CDR3 region is CASSLSLATVYNEQFF. Here the CDR3 DNA reads TGTGCCAGCTCACTCTCACTAGCGACCGTCTACAATGAGCAGTTCTTC. Variable domain in full (rest from reference TRBV18 and TRBJ2-1): NAGVMQNPRHLVRRRGQEARLRCSPMKGHSHVYWYRQLPEEGLKFMVYLQKENIIDESGMPKERFSAEFPKEGPSILRIQQVVRGDSAAYFCASSLSLATVYNEQFFGPGTRLTVL.

The chain carries TRBV7-2 and TRBJ2-7, with TRBD2 identical over 9 bases. The CDR3 has 15 amino acids. J gave up 4 bases and V 5 bases, and 9 bases lay outside the gene matches. Germline assignment: CDR1 SGHTA and CDR2 FQGNSA. CDR3 in amino acids: CASSETASGIYEQYF. Written as DNA, the CDR3 is TGTGCCAGCAGCGAGACGGCTAGCGGGATTTACGAGCAGTACTTC.

This chain uses TRBV4-3 with TRBJ1-2, with D uncertain. The CDR3 totals 14 residues. CDR1 is LGHNA, CDR2 YSLEER, per germline. Trimming left V 0 bases short and J 7 bases short, with 12 bases between. DNA of the CDR3: TGCGCCAGCAGCCAAGATCTGGAACGGCTTGGCTACACCTTC. As protein: CASSQDLERLGYTF.

This clone was seen repeatedly, ten times or more. For the CDR3, the DNA is TGTGCCAGCAAATTACAGGGGGCTTTACAAGAGACCCAGTACTTC. It specifies CASKLQGALQETQYF. This chain links TRBV6-6 with TRBJ2-5; 9 nucleotides agree with TRBD1. The CDR3 is 15 residues long. V lost 7 bases and J lost 2; bases outside the gene matches: 8. Germline CDR1 MNHNY, CDR2 SVGAGI (reference sequence).

This clone was seen only once. The chain links TRBV5-1 to TRBJ2-3, with 10 bases that match TRBD1. The V gene end was trimmed by 0 bases and the J gene end by 2 bases; junction bases not matched to a gene: 6. Per the germline V gene, CDR1 is SGHRS and CDR2 is YFSETQ. This CDR3 region has 17 residues. In nucleotides, the CDR3 is TGCGCCAGCAGCTTGGCCCCGGGACAGGGGAACACAGATACGCAGTATTTT. Its protein is CASSLAPGQGNTDTQYF. The full variable domain, completed using reference TRBV5-1 and TRBJ2-3, is KAGVTQTPRYLIKTRGQQVTLSCSPISGHRSVSWYQQTPGQGLQFLFEYFSETQRNKGNFPGRFSGRQFSNSRSEMNVSTLELGDSALYLCASSLAPGQGNTDTQYFGPGTRLTVL.

The V and J genes are TRBV9 and TRBJ1-3; D is unresolved. The CDR3 consists of 15 residues. Germline V CDR1 and CDR2: SGDLS, YYNGEE. The V end was cut by 2 bases, the J end by 4 bases, with 13 bases between. The CDR3 spells CASSVGVTGGNTIYF. CDR3 nucleotide sequence: TGTGCCAGCAGCGTTGGGGTCACGGGAGGAAACACCATATATTTT.

The V gene is TRBV5-4, the J gene TRBJ2-7; D may be TRBD1 (5 bases). From germline, CDR1 is SGHNT and CDR2 YYREEE (reference sequence). The CDR3 has 12 residues. Deletions cut 4 bases from V and 3 bases from J, with 8 bases between. The CDR3 region is CASSMDNYEQYF. The DNA for the CDR3 is TGTGCCAGCAGCATGGACAACTACGAGCAGTACTTC.

The CDR3 region is CASSLVALGYEQYF. The CDR3 DNA sequence: TGTGCCAGCAGCTTAGTGGCCCTCGGGTACGAGCAGTACTTC. The chain recombines TRBV7-8 with TRBJ2-7, with unresolved D. The CDR3 totals 14 residues. The V gene lost 1 base and the J gene lost 4 bases, with 11 bases spanning the gap. In germline, CDR1 is SGHVS, CDR2 FQNEAQ.

This clone was seen a few times. The V call is TRBV19, the J call TRBJ1-5; D might be TRBD1 (6 bases). The ends were cut back, 7 bases at V and 4 bases at J, with 11 bases in the middle. This CDR3 comprises 13 residues. Germline V gene lookup returns CDR1 LNHDA and CDR2 SQIVND (reference sequence). CDR3 DNA: TGTGCCAGTAATCGACAGGTAAATCAGCCCCAGCATTTT. It translates to CASNRQVNQPQHF.

This chain joins TRBV11-2 and TRBJ2-1, with 9 bases fitting TRBD1. CDR3 length equals 12 residues. The trim removed 0 bases at V and 15 bases at J, leaving 3 bases unmatched. In germline, CDR1 is SGHAT, CDR2 FQNNGV. The CDR3: CASSLDGTGLFF. CDR3 nucleotide sequence: TGTGCCAGCAGCTTAGATGGGACAGGGCTGTTCTTC.

V gene TRBV18 combines with J gene TRBJ1-3; D gene uncertain. Germline lookup yields CDR1 KGHSH and CDR2 LQKENI. CDR3 length equals 14 residues. Trimming left V 2 bases short and J 0 bases short, with 5 bases between. This chain's CDR3 is CASSPMDSGNTIYF. In DNA form, the CDR3 reads TGTGCCAGCTCACCAATGGACTCTGGAAACACCATATATTTT.

This chain joins TRBV10-3 and TRBJ2-5; 9 bases map to TRBD2. The ends lost 4 bases at V and 1 base at J; junction bases unmatched: 7. The CDR3 runs to 16 residues. Germline CDR1 and CDR2: ENHRY and SYGVKD. The chain's CDR3 is CAISAVGGGAQETQYF. The CDR3 bases are TGTGCCATCAGTGCGGTTGGCGGGGGGGCCCAAGAGACCCAGTACTTC.

The chain is built from TRBV6-6 and TRBJ1-4, with D unresolved. Germline V gene lookup returns CDR1 MNHNY and CDR2 SVGAGI (reference sequence). This CDR3 is 15 amino acids long. V gave up 6 bases and J gave up 3 bases, with 14 bases separating them. CDR3 bases: TGTGCCAGCAGGAGGCCCTGGTCCGCTAATGAAAAACTGTTTTTT. It encodes CASRRPWSANEKLFF.

The rearrangement uses TRBV7-2 and TRBJ2-5, with a possible D match to TRBD1 (5 bases). V was cut by 5 bases and J by 5 bases, with 18 bases left in between. This CDR3 comprises 15 residues. The germline gives CDR1 SGHTA, CDR2 FQGNSA. The CDR3 DNA reads as TGTGCCAGCAGCGCCGACCCAGGGTCGTTGGAGACCCAGTACTTC. Amino acids: CASSADPGSLETQYF.

This sequence joins TRBV5-1 and TRBJ2-5; 10 bases are a match to TRBD2. This CDR3 comprises 15 residues. Germline CDR1 and CDR2: SGHRS and YFSETQ. V shed 2 bases, J shed 4 bases, and the junction held 5 bases outside the gene matches. Here the CDR3 reads CASSLAGGPGETQYF. The CDR3 DNA sequence: TGCGCCAGCAGCTTAGCGGGAGGGCCGGGAGAGACCCAGTACTTC.

The V and J genes are TRBV7-2 and TRBJ2-2, with TRBD2 identical over 8 bases. The CDR3 has 17 residues. V lost 1 base, J lost 8 bases, and 12 bases stayed unmatched. Germline CDR1 SGHTA, CDR2 FQGNSA. The CDR3 spells CASSLGPTSGPQGELFF. CDR3 nucleotides: TGTGCCAGCAGCTTAGGGCCTACTAGCGGACCACAGGGGGAGCTGTTTTTT.

The V gene is TRBV6-5, the J gene TRBJ2-1; D perhaps matches TRBD2 (7 bases). The CDR3 has 15 amino acids. V was trimmed by 6 bases and J by 8 bases, leaving 20 bases between them. CDR1 and CDR2 from the germline V gene are MNHEY and SVGAGI. This CDR3 is CASSHPGGGWDEQFF. The CDR3 DNA follows: TGTGCCAGCAGCCATCCGGGGGGCGGCTGGGATGAGCAGTTCTTC.

V and J are TRBV4-3 and TRBJ2-3, with 12 nucleotides matching TRBD1. After removal of 2 bases from V and 2 bases from J, the junction contained 5 bases not matched to a gene. The CDR3 spans 17 residues. The germline V gene has CDR1 LGHNA and CDR2 YSLEER. In DNA, the CDR3 is TGCGCCAGCAGCCAACTGGGACAGGGGGCTTACACAGATACGCAGTATTTT. This gives the protein CASSQLGQGAYTDTQYF.

The chain has TRBV7-2 and TRBJ2-5, with D possibly matching TRBD2 (6 bases). The V gene lost 1 base and the J gene lost 7 bases, with 10 bases spanning the gap. The CDR3 is 13 residues long. In germline, CDR1 is SGHTA, CDR2 FQGNSA. The CDR3 bases are TGTGCCAGCAGCTTAGTGATGGGGGGGACCCAGTACTTC. Translated, it gives CASSLVMGGTQYF.

The chain joins TRBV4-2 to TRBJ1-1; no firm D call. The CDR3 runs to 12 residues. Germline V gene sequence: CDR1 LGHNA, CDR2 YNFKEQ. The V and J ends lost 0 bases and 11 bases respectively, with 10 bases between them. Here the CDR3 reads CASSQDPLSAFF. CDR3 DNA sequence: TGTGCCAGCAGCCAAGATCCCCTGAGTGCTTTCTTT.

This chain uses TRBV4-3 with TRBJ2-7, with D tentatively TRBD2 (5 bases). The CDR3 extends over 14 amino acids. The germline V gene has CDR1 LGHNA and CDR2 YSLEER. V dropped 4 bases and J dropped 0 bases, with 10 bases sitting between them. Written as DNA, the CDR3 is TGCGCCAGCAGCCCTAGCCCGGGCTCCTACGAGCAGTACTTC. This codes for CASSPSPGSYEQYF.

The chain carries TRBV29-1 and TRBJ2-1; TRBD2 is a possible D gene (6 bases). Trimming stripped 4 bases from V and 8 bases from J, with 24 bases between. The CDR3 is 16 amino acids. CDR1 is SQVTM and CDR2 is ANQGSEA in the germline V gene. The CDR3, as DNA: TGCAGCGTTGGGGGCGCGCTAGCGAGAGTGGGCGATGAGCAGTTCTTC. Amino acids: CSVGGALARVGDEQFF.

The chain couples TRBV7-8 to TRBJ2-1, with D maybe TRBD1 (5 bases). Germline V gene lookup returns CDR1 SGHVS and CDR2 FQNEAQ. V was pared by 0 bases and J by 9 bases, with 12 bases between. The CDR3 loop spans 14 amino acids. The CDR3 sequence: CASSLAQGLGEQFF. The CDR3 DNA reads as TGTGCCAGCAGCTTAGCCCAGGGTTTGGGTGAGCAGTTCTTC. Complete variable domain (other parts from reference TRBV7-8 and TRBJ2-1): GAGVSQSPRYKVAKRGQDVALRCDPISGHVSLFWYQQALGQGPEFLTYFQNEAQLDKSGLPSDRFFAERPEGSVSTLKIQRTQQEDSAVYLCASSLAQGLGEQFFGPGTRLTVL.

The V call is TRBV4-3, the J call TRBJ1-1, with D uncertain. Per germline, CDR1 LGHNA and CDR2 YSLEER. The CDR3 consists of 12 residues. The V and J ends lost 3 bases and 4 bases respectively, with 6 bases between them. CDR3 DNA: TGCGCCAGCAGCCAGACGGGCACTGAAGCTTTCTTT. This encodes CASSQTGTEAFF.

As DNA, the CDR3 is TGTGCTAGTGGTTTGGAGGGACTAGCGGGGGTACCGCCTTACGAGCAGTACTTC. This sequence encodes CASGLEGLAGVPPYEQYF. This chain joins TRBV12-5 and TRBJ2-7; 14 nucleotides agree with TRBD2. With 1 base clipped from V and 4 bases from J, the junction kept 9 bases outside the gene matches. The germline CDR1 and CDR2 sequences are LGHNT and FRNRAP. The CDR3 contains 18 residues.

The chain couples TRBV7-8 to TRBJ1-1; D gene uncertain. The CDR3 is 15 amino acids. In germline, CDR1 is SGHVS, CDR2 FQNEAQ. Trimming removed 2 bases at V and 5 bases at J, with 15 bases between. CDR3 bases: TGTGCCAGCAGCTTAAGCTCGTACGGAGGAACTGAAGCTTTCTTT. Amino acids: CASSLSSYGGTEAFF.

The chain has TRBV5-4 and TRBJ2-3; perhaps TRBD1 as D (5 bases). Trimming took off 3 bases at V and 6 bases at J, with 11 bases between the two ends. There are 13 residues in the CDR3. CDR1 and CDR2 (germline): SGHNT, YYREEE (reference sequence). CDR3 coding DNA: TGTGCCAGCAGCTCCGAATACAGGGATACGCAGTATTTT. This encodes CASSSEYRDTQYF.

The chain couples TRBV19 to TRBJ2-3; 8 bases fit TRBD1. CDR1 and CDR2 from the germline V gene are LNHDA and SQIVND (reference sequence). V lost 0 bases and J lost 2; bases outside the gene matches: 7. CDR3 length equals 17 residues. The CDR3 loop reads CASSIDGTGGLTDTQYF. The CDR3 DNA sequence: TGTGCCAGTAGTATAGATGGAACAGGGGGACTCACAGATACGCAGTATTTT. Together with reference TRBV19 and TRBJ2-3, the CDR3 gives the full variable domain: DGGITQSPKYLFRKEGQNVTLSCEQNLNHDAMYWYRQDPGQGLRLIYYSQIVNDFQKGDIAEGYSVSREKKESFPLTVTSAQKNPTAFYLCASSIDGTGGLTDTQYFGPGTRLTVL.